This T cell receptor beta chain was sequenced during a study of blood T cell repertoires in COVID-19. Overall study context: Whether acute or convalescent, the COVID-19 samples came from the United States, Italy and Spain. PBMCs, B-cell-depleted T cells, or T cells were the source of the cDNA or gDNA that made up the material.

This clone was picked up one time. As processed by the authors: Amplification with reference gene primers provided the estimates of nucleated cell counts. Generated by immunoSEQ multiplex PCR, the TCRdb table keeps only in-frame clones and is missing some. The V and J calls and clone size were taken over from that table, and D and trimming were inferred from the DNA. The data show 300,000 or so clones, more than 75% seen once. The sequence was obtained from a woman aged 40 to 49 who had recovered from COVID-19. Source material: peripheral blood.

In DNA, the CDR3 is TGTGCCAGTAGTTTCCAGGGCCTGTACAATGAGCAGTTCTTC. Translation: CASSFQGLYNEQFF. The rearrangement joins TRBV19 to TRBJ2-1; possible D gene TRBD1, 5 bases. CDR1 and CDR2 from the germline V gene are LNHDA and SQIVND (reference sequence). The CDR3 is 14 amino acids. V was trimmed by 5 bases and J by 4 bases, leaving 12 bases between them.